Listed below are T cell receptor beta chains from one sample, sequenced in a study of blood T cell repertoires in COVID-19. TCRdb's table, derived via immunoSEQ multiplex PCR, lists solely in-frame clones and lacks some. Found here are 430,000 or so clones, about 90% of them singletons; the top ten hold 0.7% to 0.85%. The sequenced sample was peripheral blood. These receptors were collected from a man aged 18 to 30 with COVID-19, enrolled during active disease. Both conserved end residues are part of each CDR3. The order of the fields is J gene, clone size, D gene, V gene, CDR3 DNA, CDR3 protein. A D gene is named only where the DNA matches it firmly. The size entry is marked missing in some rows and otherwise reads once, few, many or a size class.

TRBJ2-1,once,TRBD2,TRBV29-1,TGCACCTGCTCGGGGACTAGCGGGAACATCAACAATGAGCAGTTCTTC,CTCSGTSGNINNEQFF
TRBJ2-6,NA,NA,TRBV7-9,TGTGCCAGCAGCTTAGACAGGGCCCCTGGGGCCAACGTCCTGACTTTC,CASSLDRAPGANVLTF
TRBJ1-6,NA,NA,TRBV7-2,TGTGCCAGCAGCATAGGGGGGGGGACACCCCTCCACTTT,CASSIGGGTPLHF
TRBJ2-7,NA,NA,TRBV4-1,TGCGCCAGCAGCCAAACTATTAGTTCGGGCTCCTACGAGCAGTACTTC,CASSQTISSGSYEQYF
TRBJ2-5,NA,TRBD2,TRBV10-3,TGTGCCATCAGTGAGCCCTCACTAGCGGGAGGCCCTAGACCTCAAGAGACCCAGTACTTC,CAISEPSLAGGPRPQETQYF
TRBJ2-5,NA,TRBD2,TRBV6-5,TGTGCCAGCTGGGAGCTAGCGGGAGCTGAGACCCAGTACTTC,CASWELAGAETQYF
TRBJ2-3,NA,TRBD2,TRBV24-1,TGTGCCACCAGTGATTCCGGGGGGAGCACAGATACGCAGTATTTT,CATSDSGGSTDTQYF
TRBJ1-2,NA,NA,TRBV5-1,TGCGCCAGCAGCTTTTCACAGGGACGCCTCAAGGATGGCTACACCTTC,CASSFSQGRLKDGYTF
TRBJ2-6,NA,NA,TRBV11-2,TGTGCCAGCAGCCAGGGGAGCTCTGGGGCCAACGTCCTGACTTTC,CASSQGSSGANVLTF
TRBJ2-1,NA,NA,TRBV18,TGTGCCAGCTCACCACAATCAGCGGAAAACAATGAGCAGTTCTTC,CASSPQSAENNEQFF
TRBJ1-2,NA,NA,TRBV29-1,TGCAGCGTTGGCCCTGCGGGAGGGAGCGCGGGTGGCTACACCTTC,CSVGPAGGSAGGYTF
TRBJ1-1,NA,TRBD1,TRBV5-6,TGTGCCAGCAGCTTGTATTGGGACAGGGGGCGCTGGGAGGGTACTGAAGCTTTCTTT,CASSLYWDRGRWEGTEAFF
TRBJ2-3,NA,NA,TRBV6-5,TGTGCCACTGCTTACAGGGAAGCCGACACAGATACGCAGTATTTT,CATAYREADTDTQYF
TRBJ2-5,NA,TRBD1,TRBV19,TGTGCCAGTAGTATGGGGTGGGGACAGGGGGTAAGGGAGACCCAGTACTTC,CASSMGWGQGVRETQYF
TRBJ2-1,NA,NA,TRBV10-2,TGCGCCAGCAGTGAGCCCTTATCCAATGAGCAGTTCTTC,CASSEPLSNEQFF
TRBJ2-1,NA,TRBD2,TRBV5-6,TGTGCCAGCAGCCCGGGGGGTAGCGGGGTTGAGCAGTTCTTC,CASSPGGSGVEQFF
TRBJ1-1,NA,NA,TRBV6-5,TGTGCCAGCAGCCGGGGGGGGGTCACTGAAGCTTTCTTT,CASSRGGVTEAFF
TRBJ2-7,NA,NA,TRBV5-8,TGTGCCAGCAGCCTACAGGGATTTGGGTCCTACGAGCAGTACTTC,CASSLQGFGSYEQYF
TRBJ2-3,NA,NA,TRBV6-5,TGTGCCAGCAGACAAATGGCTCCGACAGATACGCAGTATTTT,CASRQMAPTDTQYF
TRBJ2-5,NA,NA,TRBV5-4,TGTGCCAGCAGCTTGAAAGAAGCGGAGACCCAGTACTTC,CASSLKEAETQYF
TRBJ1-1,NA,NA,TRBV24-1,TGTGCCACCAGTGATTTGTCAGTTTTGGACACTGAAGCTTTCTTT,CATSDLSVLDTEAFF
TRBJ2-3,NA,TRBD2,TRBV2,TGTGCCAGCAGTAGCGGGAGAGGCACAGATACGCAGTATTTT,CASSSGRGTDTQYF
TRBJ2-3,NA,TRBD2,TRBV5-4,TGTGCCAGCAGCAACGGGGGGGCCGAGACAGATACGCAGTATTTT,CASSNGGAETDTQYF
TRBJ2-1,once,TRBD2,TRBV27,TGTGCCAGCAGCTACGGACTAGCGGGAGGGCCTAATGAGCAGTTCTTC,CASSYGLAGGPNEQFF
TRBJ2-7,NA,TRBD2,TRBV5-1,TGCGCCAGCAGCTTGGCACTAGCGGGGTCCTACGAGCAGTACTTC,CASSLALAGSYEQYF
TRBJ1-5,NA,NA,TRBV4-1,TGCGCCAGCAGCCCGGGGGGGAATCAGCCCCAGCATTTT,CASSPGGNQPQHF
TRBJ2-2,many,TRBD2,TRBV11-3,TGTGCCAGCAGCTTAGCAGGGACTAGCGGGAGCCCGTCGCTTCGGGAGCTGTTTTTT,CASSLAGTSGSPSLRELFF
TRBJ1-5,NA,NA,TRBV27,TGTGCCAGCAGTTTGGTCGGCAGGGGAGATCAGCCCCAGCATTTT,CASSLVGRGDQPQHF
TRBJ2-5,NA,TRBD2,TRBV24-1,TGTGCCACCAGTGATGGGGGGGACTTACAAGAGACCCAGTACTTC,CATSDGGDLQETQYF
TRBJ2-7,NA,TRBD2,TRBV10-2,TGCGCCAGCAGTGAGTGGGAGGGCGGCCACGAGCAGTACTTC,CASSEWEGGHEQYF
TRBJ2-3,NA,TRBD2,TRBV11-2,TGTGCCAGCAGCCATGGACATAGCGGGAGACGGGGAGATACGCAGTATTTT,CASSHGHSGRRGDTQYF
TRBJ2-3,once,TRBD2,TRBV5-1,TGCGCCAGCAGCTCTAGCGGGGGGGCAGATACGCAGTATTTT,CASSSSGGADTQYF
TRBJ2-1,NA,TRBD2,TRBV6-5,TGTGCCAGCAGTTACCGCGGCGGGAGCTCCTACAATGAGCAGTTCTTC,CASSYRGGSSYNEQFF
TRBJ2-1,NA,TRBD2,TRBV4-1,TGCGCCAGCAGCCCCGTTACGCGGGAGGACCCCAATGAGCAGTTCTTC,CASSPVTREDPNEQFF
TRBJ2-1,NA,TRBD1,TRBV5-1,TGCGCCAGCAGCGCAGGGTGGGGACAGGACTACAATGAGCAGTTCTTC,CASSAGWGQDYNEQFF
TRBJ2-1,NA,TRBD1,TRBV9,TGTGCCAGCAGCGTTCGGGACAGGGGGGGAAATGAGCAGTTCTTC,CASSVRDRGGNEQFF
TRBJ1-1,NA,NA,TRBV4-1,TGCGCCAGCGGCTCGAACACTGAAGCTTTCTTT,CASGSNTEAFF
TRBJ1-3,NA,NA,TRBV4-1,TGCGCCAGCAGCCAAGGACGGGCCAGGGGAGGAAACACCATATATTTT,CASSQGRARGGNTIYF
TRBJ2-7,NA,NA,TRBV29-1,TGCAGCGTTGAACTGAGGAGCTCCTACGAGCAGTACTTC,CSVELRSSYEQYF
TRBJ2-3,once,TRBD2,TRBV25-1,TGTGCCAGCAGTGAAACACGGGGGGGGAGCACAGATACGCAGTATTTT,CASSETRGGSTDTQYF
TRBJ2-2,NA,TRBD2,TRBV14,TGTGCCAGCAGCCAAGAAGGTCGACTAGCGGGAGTCACCGGGGAGCTGTTTTTT,CASSQEGRLAGVTGELFF
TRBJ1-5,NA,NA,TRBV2,TGTGCCAGCAGAAAGGGGGACATCAATCAGCCCCAGCATTTT,CASRKGDINQPQHF
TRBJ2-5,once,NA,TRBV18,TGTGCCAGCTCACCACGGGCTAGCGAAGAGACCCAGTACTTC,CASSPRASEETQYF
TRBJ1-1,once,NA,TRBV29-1,TGCAGCGCCGCCTGGGACACGAACACTGAAGCTTTCTTT,CSAAWDTNTEAFF
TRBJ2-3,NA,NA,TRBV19,TGTGCCAGTAGTACCGGGGGGCGCACAGATACGCAGTATTTT,CASSTGGRTDTQYF
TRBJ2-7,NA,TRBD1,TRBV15,TGTGCCACCAGCAGAGACTATCGACAGGGTCCCTACGAGCAGTACTTC,CATSRDYRQGPYEQYF
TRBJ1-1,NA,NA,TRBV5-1,TGCGCCAGCGCCCAGGGGAGCACTGAAGCTTTCTTT,CASAQGSTEAFF
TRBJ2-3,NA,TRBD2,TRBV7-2,TGTGCCAGCAGCTTCGGACTAGCGGGACGGTTAGATACGCAGTATTTT,CASSFGLAGRLDTQYF
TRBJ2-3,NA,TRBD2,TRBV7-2,TGTGCCAGCAGCTTCGGACTAGCGGGGGGCACAGATACGCAGTATTTT,CASSFGLAGGTDTQYF
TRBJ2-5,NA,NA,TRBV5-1,TGCGCCAGCAGCTTGTACGCAGGGGCTCCCGGAGAGACCCAGTACTTC,CASSLYAGAPGETQYF
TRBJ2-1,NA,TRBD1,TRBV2,TGTGCCAGCAGTCCGCTTGACAGGGGGCTCTTCAATGAGCAGTTCTTC,CASSPLDRGLFNEQFF
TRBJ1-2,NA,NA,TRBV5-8,TGTGCCAGCAGCTTGCGAAGGGGCGGTGACTATGGCTACACCTTC,CASSLRRGGDYGYTF